These T cell receptor beta chains were read from a single sample in a study of control samples from healthy donors and cancer patients. Generated by immunoSEQ multiplex PCR, the TCRdb table keeps only in-frame clones and is missing some. The data show more than 65,000 clones, roughly 80% seen once. Material: blood. The receptors stem from a middle-aged man in good health. Each CDR3 is given with its conserved first and last residue. The D gene is left open where the match is weak. Some rows have no size entry. The others give once, few or many, or a class for an expanded clone.

clone_size: .
j_call: TRBJ1-1
d_call: .
v_call: TRBV27
cdr3_length: 14
cdr3_aa: CASSHRDANTEAFF
cdr3_nt: TGTGCCAGCAGCCACAGGGATGCGAACACTGAAGCTTTCTTT

clone_size: .
j_call: TRBJ2-5
d_call: TRBD2
v_call: TRBV9
cdr3_length: 15
cdr3_aa: CASSETSGSAETQYF
cdr3_nt: TGTGCCAGCAGTGAGACTAGCGGGAGTGCCGAGACCCAGTACTTC

clone_size: .
j_call: TRBJ1-1
d_call: .
v_call: TRBV5-4
cdr3_length: 15
cdr3_aa: CASSPPGVDNTEAFF
cdr3_nt: TGTGCCAGCAGCCCGCCAGGGGTTGATAACACTGAAGCTTTCTTT

clone_size: once
j_call: TRBJ2-6
d_call: .
v_call: TRBV5-1
cdr3_length: 15
cdr3_aa: CASSLEYSGANVLTF
cdr3_nt: TGCGCCAGCAGCTTGGAATACTCTGGGGCCAACGTCCTGACTTTC

clone_size: .
j_call: TRBJ2-4
d_call: TRBD1
v_call: TRBV7-2
cdr3_length: 16
cdr3_aa: CASSPMNRGRASAQYF
cdr3_nt: TGTGCCAGCAGCCCGATGAACAGGGGGCGCGCTAGCGCCCAGTACTTC

clone_size: once
j_call: TRBJ2-5
d_call: TRBD2
v_call: TRBV5-6
cdr3_length: 15
cdr3_aa: CASSPGTSEMETQYF
cdr3_nt: TGTGCCAGCAGCCCTGGGACTAGCGAAATGGAGACCCAGTACTTC

clone_size: few
j_call: TRBJ1-2
d_call: TRBD1
v_call: TRBV30
cdr3_length: 15
cdr3_aa: CAWKTTGAQNYGYTF
cdr3_nt: TGTGCCTGGAAAACAACAGGGGCACAAAACTATGGCTACACCTTC

clone_size: .
j_call: TRBJ1-3
d_call: .
v_call: TRBV30
cdr3_length: 14
cdr3_aa: CAWSLDRTGNTIYF
cdr3_nt: TGTGCCTGGAGCCTGGACAGAACGGGAAACACCATATATTTT

clone_size: .
j_call: TRBJ2-3
d_call: TRBD2
v_call: TRBV30
cdr3_length: 14
cdr3_aa: CAWSASGSMGTQYF
cdr3_nt: TGTGCCTGGAGTGCTAGCGGGAGTATGGGTACGCAGTATTTT

clone_size: .
j_call: TRBJ1-1
d_call: .
v_call: TRBV6-2/TRBV6-3
cdr3_length: 14
cdr3_aa: CASSYGRGNTEAFF
cdr3_nt: TGTGCCAGCAGTTACGGCCGGGGGAACACTGAAGCTTTCTTT

clone_size: .
j_call: TRBJ1-2
d_call: .
v_call: TRBV24-1
cdr3_length: 11
cdr3_aa: CATSEGYGYTF
cdr3_nt: TGTGCCACCAGTGAAGGGTATGGCTACACCTTC

clone_size: few
j_call: TRBJ2-5
d_call: TRBD2
v_call: TRBV4-1
cdr3_length: 15
cdr3_aa: CASSQVGLAGETQYF
cdr3_nt: TGCGCCAGCAGCCAGGTAGGACTAGCGGGAGAGACCCAGTACTTC

clone_size: .
j_call: TRBJ1-1
d_call: TRBD1
v_call: TRBV19
cdr3_length: 14
cdr3_aa: CASSVAGTGREAFF
cdr3_nt: TGTGCCAGTAGTGTGGCCGGGACAGGGCGTGAAGCTTTCTTT

clone_size: few
j_call: TRBJ2-3
d_call: .
v_call: TRBV15
cdr3_length: 14
cdr3_aa: CATSRDRATDTQYF
cdr3_nt: TGTGCCACCAGCAGAGATAGAGCCACAGATACGCAGTATTTT

clone_size: .
j_call: TRBJ2-5
d_call: .
v_call: TRBV7-9
cdr3_length: 15
cdr3_aa: CASSPAPGLQETQYF
cdr3_nt: TGTGCCAGCAGCCCGGCCCCAGGGCTCCAAGAGACCCAGTACTTC

clone_size: .
j_call: TRBJ2-5
d_call: .
v_call: TRBV15
cdr3_length: 14
cdr3_aa: CATSRDRAGETQYF
cdr3_nt: TGTGCCACCAGCAGAGATCGGGCGGGAGAGACCCAGTACTTC

clone_size: .
j_call: TRBJ2-3
d_call: .
v_call: TRBV28
cdr3_length: 16
cdr3_aa: CASSFLLRGSTDTQYF
cdr3_nt: TGTGCCAGCAGTTTTTTATTAAGGGGGAGCACAGATACGCAGTATTTT

clone_size: .
j_call: TRBJ2-1
d_call: TRBD2
v_call: TRBV7-8
cdr3_length: 15
cdr3_aa: CASTHGGSSYNEQFF
cdr3_nt: TGTGCCAGCACTCATGGCGGGAGCTCCTACAATGAGCAGTTCTTC

clone_size: .
j_call: TRBJ2-2
d_call: .
v_call: TRBV10-3
cdr3_length: 15
cdr3_aa: CAISESIQTTGELFF
cdr3_nt: TGTGCCATCAGTGAGTCGATTCAGACAACCGGGGAGCTGTTTTTT

clone_size: .
j_call: TRBJ2-3
d_call: TRBD2
v_call: TRBV6-5
cdr3_length: 15
cdr3_aa: CASSYSGSGSDTQYF
cdr3_nt: TGTGCCAGCAGTTACTCTGGTAGCGGGTCAGATACGCAGTATTTT

clone_size: few
j_call: TRBJ1-1
d_call: .
v_call: TRBV27
cdr3_length: 15
cdr3_aa: CASSFRSNRGIIAFF
cdr3_nt: TGTGCCAGCAGTTTTCGGAGTAATAGGGGGATCATAGCTTTCTTT

clone_size: .
j_call: TRBJ1-1
d_call: .
v_call: TRBV30
cdr3_length: 13
cdr3_aa: CASRRGLDTEAFF
cdr3_nt: TGTGCCAGCAGGCGGGGGTTGGACACTGAAGCTTTCTTT

clone_size: once
j_call: TRBJ1-3
d_call: .
v_call: TRBV3-1/TRBV3-2
cdr3_length: 19
cdr3_aa: CASSSYLGEGGGSGNTIYF
cdr3_nt: TGTGCCAGCAGCTCATACCTGGGGGAGGGCGGTGGCTCTGGAAACACCATATATTTT

clone_size: .
j_call: TRBJ1-2
d_call: .
v_call: TRBV3-1/TRBV3-2
cdr3_length: 15
cdr3_aa: CASSQSSGTAYGYTF
cdr3_nt: TGTGCCAGCAGCCAGAGCTCGGGGACGGCCTATGGCTACACCTTC

clone_size: .
j_call: TRBJ1-4
d_call: TRBD1
v_call: TRBV30
cdr3_length: 13
cdr3_aa: CAWTGTAIEKLFF
cdr3_nt: TGTGCCTGGACCGGGACAGCCATTGAAAAACTGTTTTTT

clone_size: once
j_call: TRBJ2-7
d_call: .
v_call: TRBV19
cdr3_length: 13
cdr3_aa: CASRQVGSDEQYF
cdr3_nt: TGTGCCAGTAGGCAGGTCGGCAGCGACGAGCAGTACTTC